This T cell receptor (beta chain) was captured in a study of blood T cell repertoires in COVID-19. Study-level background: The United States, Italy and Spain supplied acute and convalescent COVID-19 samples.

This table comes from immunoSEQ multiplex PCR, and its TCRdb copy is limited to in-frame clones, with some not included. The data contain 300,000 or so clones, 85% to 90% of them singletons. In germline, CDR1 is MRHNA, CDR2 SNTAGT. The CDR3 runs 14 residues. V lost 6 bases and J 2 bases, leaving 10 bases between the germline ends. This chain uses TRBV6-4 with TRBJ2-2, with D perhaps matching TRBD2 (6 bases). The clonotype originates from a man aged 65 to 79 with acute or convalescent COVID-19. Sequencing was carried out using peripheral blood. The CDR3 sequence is CASSLGLNTGELFF. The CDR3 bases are TGTGCCAGCAGCCTGGGACTTAACACCGGGGAGCTGTTTTTT.